This entry features one TCR beta chain sequence. TCRdb recomputed calls from the 5' RACE reads with MiXCR, one row per CDR3 protein. Of 15,000 to 20,000 distinct CDR3 sequences in the sample, 15% to 20% were seen once. This specimen belongs to a study of HIV-infected patients and healthy controls. Per germline, CDR1 DFQATT and CDR2 SNEGSKA (reference sequence). This CDR3 has 14 residues. The trim removed 6 bases at V and 4 bases at J, leaving 8 bases unmatched. The sequence came from a human donor in good health. V gene TRBV20-1 combines with J gene TRBJ2-3; 9 nucleotides align to TRBD1. What was sequenced was CD8+ T cells from blood. The CDR3 DNA reads TGCAGTGCCACCACAGGGGGCTCCGCAGATACGCAGTATTTT. It codes for CSATTGGSADTQYF.